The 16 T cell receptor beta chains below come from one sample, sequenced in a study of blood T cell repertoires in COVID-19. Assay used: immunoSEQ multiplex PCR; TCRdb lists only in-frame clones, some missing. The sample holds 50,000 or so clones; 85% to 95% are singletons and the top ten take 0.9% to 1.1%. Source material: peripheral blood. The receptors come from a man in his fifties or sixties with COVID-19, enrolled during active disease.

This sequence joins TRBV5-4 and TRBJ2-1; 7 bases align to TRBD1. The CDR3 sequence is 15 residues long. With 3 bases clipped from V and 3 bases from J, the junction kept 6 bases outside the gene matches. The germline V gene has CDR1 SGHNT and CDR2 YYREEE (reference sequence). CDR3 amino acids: CASSSTGRVYNEQFF. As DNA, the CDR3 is TGTGCCAGCAGCTCGACAGGGCGCGTCTACAATGAGCAGTTCTTC. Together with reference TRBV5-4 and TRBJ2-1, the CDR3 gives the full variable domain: ETGVTQSPTHLIKTRGQQVTLRCSSQSGHNTVSWYQQALGQGPQFIFQYYREEENGRGNFPPRFSGLQFPNYSSELNVNALELDDSALYLCASSSTGRVYNEQFFGPGTRLTVL.

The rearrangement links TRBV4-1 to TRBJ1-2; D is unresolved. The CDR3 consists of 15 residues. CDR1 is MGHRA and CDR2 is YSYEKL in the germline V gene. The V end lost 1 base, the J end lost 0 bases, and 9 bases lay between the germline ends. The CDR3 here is CASSQGLQSNYGYTF. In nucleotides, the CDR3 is TGCGCCAGCAGCCAAGGACTCCAGTCTAACTATGGCTACACCTTC.

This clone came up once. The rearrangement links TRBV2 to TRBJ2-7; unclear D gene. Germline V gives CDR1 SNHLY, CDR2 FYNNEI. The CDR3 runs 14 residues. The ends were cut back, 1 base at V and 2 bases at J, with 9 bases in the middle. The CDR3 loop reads CASSEETAAYEQYF. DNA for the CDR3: TGTGCCAGCAGTGAAGAAACAGCAGCCTACGAGCAGTACTTC.

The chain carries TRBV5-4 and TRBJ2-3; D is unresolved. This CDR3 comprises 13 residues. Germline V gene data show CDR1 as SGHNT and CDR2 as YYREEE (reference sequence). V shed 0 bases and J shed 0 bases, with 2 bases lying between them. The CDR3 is CASSLASTDTQYF. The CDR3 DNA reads TGTGCCAGCAGCTTGGCGAGCACAGATACGCAGTATTTT.

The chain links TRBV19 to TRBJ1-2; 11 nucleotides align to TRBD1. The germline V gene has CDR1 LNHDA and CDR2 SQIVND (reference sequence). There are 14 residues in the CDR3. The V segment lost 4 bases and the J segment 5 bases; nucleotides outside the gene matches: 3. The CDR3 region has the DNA TGTGCCAGTAGTACCGGGACAGGGGGGTATGGCTACACCTTC. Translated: CASSTGTGGYGYTF.

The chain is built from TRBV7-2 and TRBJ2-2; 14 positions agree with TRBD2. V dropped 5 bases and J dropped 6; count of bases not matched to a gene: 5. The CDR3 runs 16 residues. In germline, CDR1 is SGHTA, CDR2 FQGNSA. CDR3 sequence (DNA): TGTGCCAGCAGCCCCAAGGGACTAGCGGGAGCCGGGGAGCTGTTTTTT. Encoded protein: CASSPKGLAGAGELFF.

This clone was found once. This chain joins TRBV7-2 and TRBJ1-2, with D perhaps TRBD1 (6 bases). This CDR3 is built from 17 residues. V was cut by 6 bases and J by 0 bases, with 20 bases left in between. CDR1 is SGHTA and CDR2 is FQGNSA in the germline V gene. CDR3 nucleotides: TGTGCCAGCAGTAAAAAAACAGGGACCCGGACTAACTATGGCTACACCTTC. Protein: CASSKKTGTRTNYGYTF.

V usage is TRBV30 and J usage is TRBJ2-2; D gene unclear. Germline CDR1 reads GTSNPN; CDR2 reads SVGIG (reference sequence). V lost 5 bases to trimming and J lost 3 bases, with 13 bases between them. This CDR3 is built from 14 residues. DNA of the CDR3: TGTGCCTGGGTCCCCTATGTGCACACCGGGGAGCTGTTTTTT. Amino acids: CAWVPYVHTGELFF.

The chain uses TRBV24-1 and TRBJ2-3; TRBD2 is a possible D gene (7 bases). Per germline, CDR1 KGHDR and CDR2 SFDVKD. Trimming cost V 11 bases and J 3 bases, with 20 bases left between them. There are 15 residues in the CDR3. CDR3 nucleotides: TGTGCCATCACCTTATGGGCGGGGGCGACAGATACGCAGTATTTT. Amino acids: CAITLWAGATDTQYF.

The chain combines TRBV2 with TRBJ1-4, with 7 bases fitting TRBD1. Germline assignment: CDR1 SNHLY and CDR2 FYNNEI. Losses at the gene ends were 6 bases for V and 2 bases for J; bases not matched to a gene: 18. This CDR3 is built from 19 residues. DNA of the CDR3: TGTGCCAGCAGAGGGCCCGGCAGGGCAGGGGGTGTGACTAATGAAAAACTGTTTTTT. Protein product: CASRGPGRAGGVTNEKLFF.

The CDR3 nucleotides are TGTGCCAGCAGTCATGACAGCCACTTCCTCGTTCATGGCTACACCTTC. It translates to CASSHDSHFLVHGYTF. This chain joins TRBV7-6 and TRBJ1-2, with D possibly matching TRBD1 (5 bases). Germline CDR1 SGHVS, CDR2 FNYEAQ. The V gene lost 6 bases and the J gene lost 6 bases, with 23 bases spanning the gap. The CDR3 is 16 residues long.

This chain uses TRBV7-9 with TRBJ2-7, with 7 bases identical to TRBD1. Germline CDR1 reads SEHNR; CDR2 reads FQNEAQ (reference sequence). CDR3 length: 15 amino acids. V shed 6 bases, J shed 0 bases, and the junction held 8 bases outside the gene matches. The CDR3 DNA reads TGTGCCAGCAGTCCACAGGGGATGAGCTCCTACGAGCAGTACTTC. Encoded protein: CASSPQGMSSYEQYF.

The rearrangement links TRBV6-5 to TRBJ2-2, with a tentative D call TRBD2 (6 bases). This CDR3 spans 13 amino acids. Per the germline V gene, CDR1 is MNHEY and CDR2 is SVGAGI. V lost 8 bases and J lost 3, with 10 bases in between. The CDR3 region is CASGRGDTGELFF. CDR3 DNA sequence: TGTGCCAGCGGGCGGGGAGACACCGGGGAGCTGTTTTTT.

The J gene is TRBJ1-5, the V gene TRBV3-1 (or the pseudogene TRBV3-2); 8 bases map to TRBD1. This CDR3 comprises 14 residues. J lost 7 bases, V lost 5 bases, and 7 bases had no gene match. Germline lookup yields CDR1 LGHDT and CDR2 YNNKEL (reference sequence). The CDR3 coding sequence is TGTGCCAGCAGCACTCAGGGGGCTGAGCAGCCCCAGCATTTT. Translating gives CASSTQGAEQPQHF.

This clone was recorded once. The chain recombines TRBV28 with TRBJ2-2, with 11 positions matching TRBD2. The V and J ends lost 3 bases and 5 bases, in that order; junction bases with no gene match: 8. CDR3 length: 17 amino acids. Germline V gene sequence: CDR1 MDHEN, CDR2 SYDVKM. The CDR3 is CASSFPLAGGGTGELFF. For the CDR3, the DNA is TGTGCCAGCAGTTTCCCTTTAGCGGGAGGGGGGACCGGGGAGCTGTTTTTT.

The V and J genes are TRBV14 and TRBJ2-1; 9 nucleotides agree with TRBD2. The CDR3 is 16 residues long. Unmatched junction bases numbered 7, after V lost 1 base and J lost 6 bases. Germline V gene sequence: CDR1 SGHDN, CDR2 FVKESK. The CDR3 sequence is CASSQVSGGPGNEQFF. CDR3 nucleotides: TGTGCCAGCAGCCAAGTCAGCGGGGGGCCGGGCAATGAGCAGTTCTTC.